This record concerns one T cell receptor (beta chain) sequence. Data came from immunoSEQ multiplex PCR; TCRdb stores just in-frame clones and leaves some out. The sample includes 300,000 to 350,000 clones, 80% to 90% of them seen just once. Treatment indicated: some 20 received Ad26.COV2.S at low or high dose, single or two shots; a few received placebo; per-sample allocation not given. The investigators took samples on day 63 after the first vaccine or placebo injection. Whoever gave the sample was an adult aged 18-55 years in Boston. The length of the CDR3 is 16 residues. Germline V lookup: CDR1 SGHTA, CDR2 FQGNSA. The V and J ends lost 3 bases and 5 bases, in that order; junction bases with no gene match: 11. These data are taken from a study of Ad26.COV2.S vaccination and SARS-CoV-2 variants. Study-level information: Among those in the COV1001 Ad26.COV2.S trial arm was the donor.

The rearrangement joins TRBV7-2 to TRBJ1-2, with TRBD1 matching 8 bases. This material consisted of peripheral blood, taken in a trial of Ad26.COV2.S vaccine versus placebo. The receptor was isolated from a person aged 18-60 years who received the Ad26.COV2.S COVID-19 vaccine or a placebo. The CDR3 DNA reads as TGTGCCAGCAGCTTGTCAGGGGGCGAAGCCTCTTATGGCTACACCTTC. Its protein is CASSLSGGEASYGYTF.